This T cell receptor (beta chain) was recorded in a study of cytomegalovirus exposure and HLA in healthy donors. For the study at large: Some 85 million unique TCRs, all from HLA-typed donors, were included in an early release of the data.

The PCR was carried out with 60 Vbeta primers and 13 Jbeta primers. The data were produced by immunoSEQ multiplex PCR, yet TCRdb's version contains in-frame clones alone and is incomplete. The table shows around 130,000 clones, with about 80% occurring only once. Overall study findings and caveats: Within an earlier analysis, most TCR beta V segments proved productive either about 87% or about 30% of the time. At a 0.05 false discovery rate, a later analysis found around 15,000 TCR beta sequences to be associated with HLA alleles. It was assumed in the presence/absence analyses that sequencing depth was roughly uniform across donors.

Germline V gene sequence: CDR1 LGHNA, CDR2 YNFKEQ. The CDR3 consists of 16 residues. V shed 0 bases and J shed 11 bases, with 22 bases lying between them. For this clone: Its antigen is as yet unknown.

The sequenced sample consisted of PBMCs. The chain uses TRBV4-2 and TRBJ1-1; TRBD1 is a possible D gene (5 bases). This clonotype originated in a woman younger than 35 in good health and CMV-seronegative. The CDR3 loop reads CASSQDRWGEGLGAFF. The CDR3 nucleotides read TGTGCCAGCAGCCAAGATCGTTGGGGGGAAGGGCTCGGGGCTTTCTTT.